A selection of T cell receptor beta chains follows, all from one sample in a study of cytomegalovirus exposure and HLA in healthy donors. Generated by immunoSEQ multiplex PCR, the TCRdb table keeps only in-frame clones and is missing some. Among approximately 220,000 clones listed, 87% were seen once. The source material was PBMCs. All receptors derive from a young man in good health and CMV-seronegative. Both conserved end residues are part of each CDR3. Each record gives: D gene, CDR3 length, clone size, V gene, J gene, CDR3 protein. A D gene is named only where the DNA matches it firmly. Clone size is shown for a subset of rows, as once, few, many or a class of expanded clone.

TRBD2,17,.,TRBV25-1,TRBJ2-5,CASSEYVLAGGYETQYF
.,15,.,TRBV19,TRBJ2-7,CASSPPLGLLHEQYF
.,13,.,TRBV7-7,TRBJ2-3,CASSRTHTDTQYF
.,13,.,TRBV7-2,TRBJ2-7,CASSSDFSYEQYF
.,14,.,TRBV27,TRBJ2-7,CASRQKIFPYEQYF
.,15,.,TRBV28,TRBJ1-2,CASSLFPTGIGGYTF
.,15,few,TRBV7-3,TRBJ1-5,CASSYFWASYQPQHF
.,14,.,TRBV6-5,TRBJ1-3,CASTGTPSGNTIYF
TRBD1,13,.,TRBV30,TRBJ2-7,CAWSAGDSHEQYF
.,14,.,TRBV4-3,TRBJ2-2,CASSQDSQTGELFF
.,11,.,TRBV28,TRBJ2-3,CASTTTDTQYF
.,13,.,TRBV4-1,TRBJ2-5,CASSQGGSETQYF
.,12,.,TRBV9,TRBJ2-3,CASSLHGDTQYF
.,14,.,TRBV9,TRBJ2-3,CASSVGERTDTQYF
.,13,.,TRBV19,TRBJ2-7,CASGAGTDYEQYF
.,14,once,TRBV7-9,TRBJ2-1,CASSLDRAYNEQFF
.,15,.,TRBV28,TRBJ1-3,CASSLISTSGNTIYF
.,15,.,TRBV5-1,TRBJ1-6,CASSLGRSGNSPLHF
TRBD1,16,.,TRBV4-1,TRBJ1-4,CASSPGPLGQREKLFF
.,11,.,TRBV20-1,TRBJ2-7,CSGGGHYEQYF
.,16,once,TRBV18,TRBJ1-1,CASSPGGRGTNTEAFF
TRBD2,16,once,TRBV5-1,TRBJ2-3,CASSLAYGGVTDTQYF
TRBD1,13,.,TRBV6-5,TRBJ2-2,CASSSTGTGELFF
TRBD2,18,.,TRBV4-3,TRBJ2-6,CASSLRTSGGAVANVLTF
TRBD2,15,.,TRBV28,TRBJ2-5,CASVRLAEAQETQYF
TRBD2,15,.,TRBV7-2,TRBJ2-3,CASSMRLAATDTQYF
.,14,.,TRBV9,TRBJ2-7,CASSVDWSPDEQYF
TRBD2,16,.,TRBV7-3,TRBJ2-3,CASGTSGGTSTDTQYF